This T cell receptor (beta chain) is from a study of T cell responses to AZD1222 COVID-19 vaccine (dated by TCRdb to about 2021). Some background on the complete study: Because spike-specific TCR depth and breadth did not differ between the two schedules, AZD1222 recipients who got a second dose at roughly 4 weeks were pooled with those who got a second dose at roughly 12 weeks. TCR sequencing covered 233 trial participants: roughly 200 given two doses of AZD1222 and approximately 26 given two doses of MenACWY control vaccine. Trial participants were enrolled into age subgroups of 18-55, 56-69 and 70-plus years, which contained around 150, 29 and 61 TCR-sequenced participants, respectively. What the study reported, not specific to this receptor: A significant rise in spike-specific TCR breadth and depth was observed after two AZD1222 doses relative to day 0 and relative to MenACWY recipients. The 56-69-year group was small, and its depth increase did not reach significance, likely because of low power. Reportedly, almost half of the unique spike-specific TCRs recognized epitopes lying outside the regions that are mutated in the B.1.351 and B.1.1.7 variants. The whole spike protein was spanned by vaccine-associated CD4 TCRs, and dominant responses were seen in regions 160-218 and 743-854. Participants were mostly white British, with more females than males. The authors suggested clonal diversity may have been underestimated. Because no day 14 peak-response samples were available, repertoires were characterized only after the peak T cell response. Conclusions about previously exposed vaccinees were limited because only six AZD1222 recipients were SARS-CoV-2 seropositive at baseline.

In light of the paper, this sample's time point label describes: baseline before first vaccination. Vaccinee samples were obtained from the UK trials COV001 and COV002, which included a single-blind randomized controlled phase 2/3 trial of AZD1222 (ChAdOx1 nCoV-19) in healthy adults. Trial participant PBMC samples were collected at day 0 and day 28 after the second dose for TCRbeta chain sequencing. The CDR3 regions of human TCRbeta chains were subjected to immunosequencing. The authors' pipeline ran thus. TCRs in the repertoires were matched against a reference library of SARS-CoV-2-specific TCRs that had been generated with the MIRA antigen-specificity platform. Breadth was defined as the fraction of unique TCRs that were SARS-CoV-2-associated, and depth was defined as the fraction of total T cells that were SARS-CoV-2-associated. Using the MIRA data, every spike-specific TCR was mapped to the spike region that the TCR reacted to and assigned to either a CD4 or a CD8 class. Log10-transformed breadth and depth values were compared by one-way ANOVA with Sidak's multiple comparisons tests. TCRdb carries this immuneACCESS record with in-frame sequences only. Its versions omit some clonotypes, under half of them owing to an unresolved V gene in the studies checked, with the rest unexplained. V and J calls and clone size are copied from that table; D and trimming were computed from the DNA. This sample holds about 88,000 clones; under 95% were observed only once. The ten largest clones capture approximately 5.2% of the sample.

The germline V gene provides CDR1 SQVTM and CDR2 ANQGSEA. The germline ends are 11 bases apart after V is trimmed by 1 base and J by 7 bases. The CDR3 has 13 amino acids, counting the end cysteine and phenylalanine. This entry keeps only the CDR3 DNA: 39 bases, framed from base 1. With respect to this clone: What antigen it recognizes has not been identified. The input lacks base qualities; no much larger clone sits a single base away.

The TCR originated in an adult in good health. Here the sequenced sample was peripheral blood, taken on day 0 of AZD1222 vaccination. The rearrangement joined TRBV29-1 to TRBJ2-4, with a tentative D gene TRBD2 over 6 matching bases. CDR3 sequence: CSVEVRGVNIQYF. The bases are TGCAGCGTTGAAGTGCGCGGGGTGAACATTCAGTACTTC.